This T cell receptor (beta chain) was found in a study of tumor-infiltrating lymphocytes in primary liver carcinoma. Study outcomes and limitations: Unsorted bulk samples meant CD4+ and CD8+ repertoires went uncompared.

A primer matching the constant region was used to make TCR beta cDNA from around 460 ng of total RNA. Generation of the TCR beta libraries relied on three nested multiplex PCR rounds using slightly modified ARM-PCR. The opening two PCR rounds, around 9 cycles each, paired TRBV1-TRBV30 forward primers with a C-beta reverse primer. TCRdb itself ran the multiplex PCR reads through MiXCR, one entry per CDR3 protein. The table has about 310,000 distinct CDR3 sequences, more than 55% seen once. About this clonotype: No antigen is known for it. One end of the junction fails to match germline, which may point to a read error.

The length of the CDR3 is 16 residues. Germline V lookup: CDR1 SGHAT, CDR2 FQDESV (reference sequence). Alongside blood RNA obtained from unsorted whole blood, germline DNA was also extracted. The chain uses TRBV11-1 and TRBJ2-3; 7 nucleotides match TRBD2. The sequence came from a man in his forties or fifties with primary liver carcinoma and hepatitis B virus infection. Sequencing was done on a sample of peripheral blood. The DNA of the CDR3 is TGTGTCAGCAGCTTGGGGGGGGAAGTGGTCACAGATACGCAGTATTTT. Encoded protein: CVSSLGGEVVTDTQYF.